This is a list of T cell receptor beta chains from one sample in a study of CD8 T cells in Susac syndrome. Using its own MiXCR run on the immunoSEQ multiplex PCR reads, TCRdb lists one record per CDR3 protein. The sample comprises around 110,000 distinct CDR3 sequences, just over 95% of which are singletons, and over 0.12% rests with the top ten. Sequenced material: CD4+ T cells from PBMCs. The receptors come from a human donor with Susac syndrome. Each CDR3 is given with its conserved first and last residue. D genes are given only for firm matches.

v_call d_call cdr3_length cdr3_aa
TRBV18 - 13 CASSPEDNQPQHF
TRBV7-9 TRBD1 17 CASSDSRGTARDQPQHF
TRBV29-1 TRBD1 14 CSVGEIQGVNGYTF
TRBV29-1 - 13 CSVARATSSEQYF
TRBV19 - 15 CASSIQQPSKNIQYF
TRBV6-2/TRBV6-3 - 14 CASSYKSGSYEQYF
TRBV2 TRBD2 14 CARSGTSGYNEQFF
TRBV30 - 11 CAWSVEDTQYF
TRBV12-3/TRBV12-4 - 15 CASRTRLSNTGELFF
TRBV3-1 - 13 CASSRGLNYGYTF
TRBV28 - 12 CASSQLMGTQYF
TRBV14 - 13 CASSPGMGSEAFF
TRBV4-2 TRBD1 14 CASSQGQGVDIQYF
TRBV28 - 14 CASNPGPYLNEQFF